This T cell receptor beta chain appears in the sequencing data of a study of T cell responses to AZD1222 COVID-19 vaccine (dated by TCRdb to about 2021). In the study overall: AZD1222 recipients with second doses at about 4 weeks or about 12 weeks were pooled, because spike-specific TCR depth and breadth did not differ between schedules. A total of over 230 trial participants underwent TCR sequencing, of whom around 200 received two doses of AZD1222 and 26 received two doses of the MenACWY control vaccine. Trial participants were enrolled by age into 18-55, 56-69 and 70-plus year subgroups, with 148, 28 and 57 TCR-sequenced participants respectively.

A single count supports this clone. The clone's antigen remains unknown. No much larger clone exists at a distance of one base, and base qualities are not known. The time point label of this sample denotes: baseline before first vaccination. Vaccinee samples were obtained from the UK trials COV001 and COV002, which included a single-blind randomized controlled phase 2/3 trial of AZD1222 (ChAdOx1 nCoV-19) in healthy adults. Trial participant PBMC samples were collected at day 0 and day 28 after the second dose for TCRbeta chain sequencing. The CDR3 regions of human TCRbeta chains were analyzed by immunosequencing. As for the authors' bioinformatics: Repertoire TCRs were matched against a reference library of SARS-CoV-2-specific TCRs generated with the MIRA antigen-specificity platform. Breadth was defined as the fraction of unique TCRs that were SARS-CoV-2-associated. Depth was defined as the fraction of total T cells that were SARS-CoV-2-associated. Using the MIRA data, each spike-specific TCR was mapped to the spike region that the TCR reacts to and placed in a CD4 or CD8 class. Log10-transformed breadth and depth values were compared by one-way ANOVA with Sidak's multiple comparisons tests. Drawn from immuneACCESS, this table holds only the in-frame rearrangements with V and J called that TCRdb kept. Clones are partly lost; checked studies trace under half to an unresolved V gene and leave the rest unexplained. That table is the source of V, J and clone size, and D and trimming were worked out from the DNA. The sample records 90,000 to 150,000 clones, over 75% of which are singletons. Over 3% of the sample belongs to the ten largest clones.

The germline V gene encodes CDR1 SGHNT and CDR2 YYREEE (reference sequence). Trimming at the junction amounts to 0 bases on V and 2 bases on J, and the germline ends lie 8 bases apart. Reading from cysteine to phenylalanine, the CDR3 counts 14 amino acids. Only the CDR3 part of the read is kept: 42 bases, read in frame from the first base. Paper-wide results and their limitations: Spike-specific TCR breadth and depth rose significantly after two AZD1222 doses compared with day 0 and with MenACWY recipients. Reportedly, close to half of the unique spike-specific TCRs recognized epitopes lying outside the regions that are mutated in the B.1.351 and B.1.1.7 variants. Because no day 14 peak-response samples were available, the repertoires could be characterized only after the peak T cell response. Participants were mostly white British, with more females than males. The authors suggested clonal diversity may have been underestimated. Conclusions about previously exposed vaccinees are limited because only six or seven AZD1222 recipients were SARS-CoV-2 seropositive at baseline. The 56-69-year group was small, and its depth increase did not reach significance, likely because of low power. CD4 TCRs associated with the vaccine covered the entire spike protein, and the dominant responses were in regions 160-218 and 743-854.

The rearrangement joined TRBV5-4 to TRBJ1-1; confidence is insufficient to name the D gene. Sequencing was performed on peripheral blood, taken on day 0 of AZD1222 vaccination. The receptor was isolated from an adult in good health. The bases read TGTGCCAGCAGCTTGGAGTTCCCTAACACTGAAGCTTTCTTT. Its translation reads: CASSLEFPNTEAFF.